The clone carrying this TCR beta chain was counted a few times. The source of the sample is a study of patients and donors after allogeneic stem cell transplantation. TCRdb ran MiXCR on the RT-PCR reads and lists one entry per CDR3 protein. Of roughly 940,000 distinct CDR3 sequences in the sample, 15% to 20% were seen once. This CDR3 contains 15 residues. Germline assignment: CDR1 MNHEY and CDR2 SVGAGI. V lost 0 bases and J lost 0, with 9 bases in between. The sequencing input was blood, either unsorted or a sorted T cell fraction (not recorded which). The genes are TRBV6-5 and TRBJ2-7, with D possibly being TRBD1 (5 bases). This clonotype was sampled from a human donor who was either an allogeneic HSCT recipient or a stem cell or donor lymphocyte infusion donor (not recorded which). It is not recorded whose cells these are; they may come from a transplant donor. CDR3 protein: CASSYSQGPSYEQYF. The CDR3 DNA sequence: TGTGCCAGCAGTTACTCGCAGGGTCCCTCCTACGAGCAGTACTTC.